The next 29 T cell receptor beta chains were all read from a single sample in a study of control samples from healthy donors and cancer patients. Libraries were prepared by immunoSEQ multiplex PCR; TCRdb keeps only in-frame clonotypes and omits some of them. The table lists about 150,000 clones, 85% to 90% of them singletons. The sequenced material came from blood. These TCRs come from a man aged 18 to 29 in good health.

The rearrangement links TRBV15 to TRBJ1-4, with a tentative D call TRBD1 (5 bases). Looked up from germline, CDR1 is LNHNV and CDR2 is YYDKDF (reference sequence). CDR3 length: 11 amino acids. The chain's CDR3 is CEGVTNEKLFF. CDR3 sequence (DNA): TGTGAAGGGGTCACTAATGAAAAACTGTTTTTT.

The rearrangement uses TRBV28 and TRBJ1-5; D is unresolved. Trimming removed 2 bases at V and 0 bases at J, with 17 bases between. Germline CDR1 reads MDHEN; CDR2 reads SYDVKM. The CDR3 has 18 residues. CDR3 sequence: CASSLGKKRDPSNQPQHF. CDR3 in DNA: TGTGCCAGCAGTTTAGGGAAAAAAAGAGATCCTAGCAATCAGCCCCAGCATTTT.

The genes are TRBV7-8 and TRBJ2-4; 8 nucleotides agree with TRBD2. This CDR3 has 15 residues. Per germline, CDR1 SGHVS and CDR2 FQNEAQ. The junction had 6 bases not matched to a gene; V was cut back by 4 bases and J by 4 bases. The CDR3 DNA follows: TGTGCCAGCAGCTCCGGGGGGGCCCAGAAAAACATTCAGTACTTC. It codes for CASSSGGAQKNIQYF.

The chain combines TRBV10-3 with TRBJ1-6, with 8 positions matching TRBD1. J lost 9 bases, V lost 3 bases, and 10 bases had no gene match. The CDR3 is 16 amino acids. Germline V lookup: CDR1 ENHRY, CDR2 SYGVKD. The CDR3 DNA follows: TGTGCCATCAGTGATGGTTCGAGGACAGGGAGTTCACCCCTCCACTTT. Its translation is CAISDGSRTGSSPLHF.

The chain has TRBV6-6 and TRBJ1-2, with TRBD1 matching 7 bases. The germline V gene encodes CDR1 MNHNY and CDR2 SVGAGI (reference sequence). Trimming cost V 2 bases and J 4 bases; bases outside gene matches: 1. This CDR3 has 13 amino acids. In nucleotides, the CDR3 is TGTGCCAGCAGTTACGACAGGGTCTATGGCTACACCTTC. Translated, it gives CASSYDRVYGYTF.

The chain employs TRBV27 and TRBJ2-1, with 13 positions matching TRBD2. Per germline, CDR1 MNHEY and CDR2 SMNVEV (reference sequence). J lost 9 bases, V lost 7 bases, and 6 bases had no gene match. This CDR3 has 14 amino acids. In nucleotides, the CDR3 is TGTGCCAGCAAGACTAGCGGGGGGCGCTTTGAGCAGTTCTTC. This translates into CASKTSGGRFEQFF.

CDR3 nucleotides: TGCGCCAGCAGCCAAGCACTGCTAAGAACAGATACGCAGTATTTT. The encoded protein is CASSQALLRTDTQYF. The V gene is TRBV4-3, the J gene TRBJ2-3; no firm D call. V lost 1 base and J 3 bases, leaving 11 bases between the germline ends. The CDR3 has 15 amino acids. Looked up from germline, CDR1 is LGHNA and CDR2 is YSLEER.

This chain connects TRBV7-2 to TRBJ1-2, with TRBD1 matching 8 bases. V was clipped by 2 bases and J by 6 bases; unmatched bases: 8. This CDR3 has 15 residues. Per germline, CDR1 SGHTA and CDR2 FQGNSA. CDR3 sequence reads: CASSLTGQEGNGYTF. The CDR3 DNA is TGTGCCAGCAGCTTAACGGGACAGGAAGGGAATGGCTACACCTTC.

The chain couples TRBV10-3 to TRBJ1-1; D perhaps matches TRBD1 (6 bases). CDR1 and CDR2 from the germline V gene are ENHRY and SYGVKD. Trimming pared 7 bases from V and 5 bases from J, leaving 17 bases between. This CDR3 spans 14 amino acids. The CDR3 DNA reads TGTGCCATCATGGACAGCGCAACGAGGACTGAAGCTTTCTTT. Its translation: CAIMDSATRTEAFF.

The genes are TRBV5-1 and TRBJ1-1; tentatively, D is TRBD1 (6 bases). V shed 4 bases and J shed 0 bases, with 16 bases lying between them. Germline CDR1 reads SGHRS; CDR2 reads YFSETQ. CDR3 length: 16 amino acids. The CDR3 DNA follows: TGCGCCAGCAGCCGAGGACAGCATTCCTTGAACACTGAAGCTTTCTTT. This translates into CASSRGQHSLNTEAFF.

This clone was recorded only once. This sequence joins TRBV19 and TRBJ1-4; no definite D call. The V and J ends lost 6 bases and 8 bases respectively, with 7 bases between them. CDR1 is LNHDA and CDR2 is SQIVND in the germline V gene (reference sequence). The CDR3 contains 11 residues. This CDR3 is CASSWGEKLFF. The CDR3 DNA sequence: TGTGCCAGTAGCTGGGGAGAAAAACTGTTTTTT. Drawing the rest from reference TRBV19 and TRBJ1-4, the complete variable domain is DGGITQSPKYLFRKEGQNVTLSCEQNLNHDAMYWYRQDPGQGLRLIYYSQIVNDFQKGDIAEGYSVSREKKESFPLTVTSAQKNPTAFYLCASSWGEKLFFGSGTQLSVL.

The chain links TRBV6-5 to TRBJ2-5; 10 nucleotides agree with TRBD2. The CDR3 is made up of 14 amino acids. Germline CDR1 MNHEY, CDR2 SVGAGI. V lost 6 bases, J lost 5 bases, and 6 bases stayed unmatched. CDR3 DNA: TGTGCCAGCAGCTTAGCGGGGGGAGGGGAGACCCAGTACTTC. Its protein is CASSLAGGGETQYF.

The chain carries TRBV28 and TRBJ2-4; 8 nucleotides line up with TRBD1. Germline lookup yields CDR1 MDHEN and CDR2 SYDVKM. This CDR3 is built from 16 residues. V gave up 5 bases and J gave up 0 bases; unmatched junction bases: 6. The CDR3 bases are TGTGCCAGCAGTGCAGGGGGCACCCTAGCCAAAAACATTCAGTACTTC. The encoded protein is CASSAGGTLAKNIQYF.

This clone has only one observation. The chain couples TRBV27 to TRBJ1-1; D uncertain. The CDR3 is made up of 13 amino acids. Trimming took 7 bases from V and 0 from J, leaving 9 bases between them. Germline V gene sequence: CDR1 MNHEY, CDR2 SMNVEV (reference sequence). CDR3 region: CASKGGMNTEAFF. The CDR3 nucleotides read TGTGCCAGCAAAGGAGGTATGAACACTGAAGCTTTCTTT.

The CDR3 DNA follows: TGCGCCAGCATACGCGGGCAGGATGATAATTCACCCCTCCACTTT. It yields the protein CASIRGQDDNSPLHF. This rearrangement joins TRBV23-1 to TRBJ1-6; no clear D gene. TRBV23-1 is reported as an ORF; its role is uncertain. This CDR3 comprises 15 residues. V was trimmed by 7 bases and J by 5 bases, leaving 15 bases between them.

In its sample, this clone was seen once. V gene TRBV7-2 combines with J gene TRBJ2-3; possible D gene TRBD1, 6 bases. CDR1 is SGHTA, CDR2 FQGNSA, per germline. This CDR3 is built from 16 residues. V was trimmed by 3 bases and J by 0 bases, leaving 13 bases between them. The CDR3 loop is CASSFEDSPSTDTQYF. DNA of the CDR3: TGTGCCAGCAGCTTCGAGGACAGCCCTAGCACAGATACGCAGTATTTT.

The CDR3 is CASSAVSRVYPEAFF. As DNA, the CDR3 is TGTGCCAGCAGCGCCGTTTCCAGGGTTTATCCTGAAGCTTTCTTT. The rearrangement joins TRBV9 to TRBJ1-1; TRBD1 is a possible D gene (5 bases). The CDR3 extends over 15 amino acids. V dropped 3 bases and J dropped 6 bases, with 18 bases sitting between them. CDR1 and CDR2 from the germline V gene are SGDLS and YYNGEE.

This clone showed up just a few times. The chain joins TRBV6-2 or TRBV6-3 to TRBJ1-5; D remains ambiguous. The CDR3 is made up of 15 amino acids. V shed 7 bases and J shed 0 bases, with 13 bases lying between them. CDR1 MNHEY and CDR2 SVGEGT come from the germline V gene. The CDR3, as DNA: TGTGCCAGCACCCCCCCACCTTATAGCAATCAGCCCCAGCATTTT. This encodes CASTPPPYSNQPQHF.

CDR3 DNA sequence: TGTGCCAGCAGCCCTCGACTAGCGGGCGTCACCGGGGAGCTGTTTTTT. It codes for CASSPRLAGVTGELFF. The V call is TRBV7-2, the J call TRBJ2-2, with 10 bases that match TRBD2. Germline lookup yields CDR1 SGHTA and CDR2 FQGNSA. V lost 5 bases to trimming and J lost 4 bases; unmatched junction nucleotides: 7. This CDR3 is built from 16 residues.

The chain is built from TRBV7-3 and TRBJ2-2; D possibly matches TRBD1 or TRBD2 (5 bases each). Germline V gives CDR1 SGHTA, CDR2 FQGTGA. V gave up 2 bases and J gave up 4 bases, with 11 bases separating them. The CDR3 has 15 amino acids. The CDR3 DNA reads TGTGCCAGCAGCTTATTGGGGGTCCCCACCGGGGAGCTGTTTTTT. Encoded protein: CASSLLGVPTGELFF.

This rearrangement joins TRBV6-2 or TRBV6-3 to TRBJ2-6, with D possibly called TRBD1 or TRBD2 (5 bases each). V lost 5 bases and J lost 4, with 9 bases in between. CDR3 size: 14 residues. The germline V gene encodes CDR1 MNHEY and CDR2 SVGEGT. The CDR3 spells CASSGTPGANVLTF. CDR3 DNA: TGTGCCAGCAGTGGGACCCCGGGGGCCAACGTCCTGACTTTC.

This chain links TRBV18 with TRBJ2-5; D remains ambiguous. The CDR3 is 13 residues long. Germline assignment: CDR1 KGHSH and CDR2 LQKENI. V was clipped by 6 bases and J by 2 bases, with 10 bases between them. CDR3 sequence (DNA): TGTGCCAGCTCCTTCAGCCAACAAGAGACCCAGTACTTC. Its translation: CASSFSQQETQYF.

The J gene is TRBJ2-2, the V gene TRBV28, with TRBD2 as a possible D gene (6 bases). CDR1 and CDR2 (germline): MDHEN, SYDVKM. V was clipped by 2 bases and J by 6 bases, with 10 bases between them. This CDR3 is 14 amino acids long. Written as DNA, the CDR3 is TGTGCCAGCAGTTTACCCAGGGAGGCCGGGGAGCTGTTTTTT. Its translation is CASSLPREAGELFF.

The gene calls are TRBV4-3 and TRBJ1-3; TRBD1 might be the D (5 bases). The CDR3 is 17 amino acids. Looked up from germline, CDR1 is LGHNA and CDR2 is YSLEER. V was cut by 0 bases and J by 0 bases, with 12 bases left in between. The CDR3 region has the DNA TGCGCCAGCAGCCAAGATCTGACAGTCAGCTCTGGAAACACCATATATTTT. This sequence encodes CASSQDLTVSSGNTIYF.

The chain is built from TRBV9 and TRBJ1-4, with D hard to call. CDR3 length equals 14 residues. Germline V gene data show CDR1 as SGDLS and CDR2 as YYNGEE. With 4 bases removed from V and 4 bases from J, the gap between germline ends came to 11 bases. The chain's CDR3 is CASSTPGSNEKLFF. CDR3 DNA sequence: TGTGCCAGCAGCACTCCGGGTAGTAATGAAAAACTGTTTTTT.

The chain has TRBV28 and TRBJ1-1; 8 nucleotides line up with TRBD1. CDR3 size: 12 residues. Germline lookup yields CDR1 MDHEN and CDR2 SYDVKM. J gave up 10 bases and V 4 bases, and 5 bases lay outside the gene matches. CDR3 sequence: CASSSDRARAFF. Written as DNA, the CDR3 is TGTGCCAGCAGTTCGGACAGGGCCAGAGCTTTCTTT.

This clone came up once. The chain links TRBV4-1 to TRBJ2-1; a possible D gene is TRBD2 (7 bases). This CDR3 has 16 residues. CDR1 and CDR2 (germline): MGHRA, YSYEKL. V lost 1 base, J lost 9 bases, and 19 bases lay in between. CDR3: CASSQVLGAGAVEQFF. The DNA for the CDR3 is TGCGCCAGCAGCCAAGTTCTTGGGGCGGGGGCGGTTGAGCAGTTCTTC.

V gene TRBV6-5 combines with J gene TRBJ1-2; the D is unclear. The germline gives CDR1 MNHEY, CDR2 SVGAGI. This CDR3 region has 16 residues. The ends were cut back, 2 bases at V and 2 bases at J, with 15 bases in the middle. Here the CDR3 DNA reads TGTGCCAGCAGTTACACTCGGACCGGTACAAACTATGGCTACACCTTC. Translation gives CASSYTRTGTNYGYTF.

The V call is TRBV5-8, the J call TRBJ2-1, with TRBD1 identical over 8 bases. The length of the CDR3 is 16 residues. Germline V gene sequence: CDR1 SGHTS, CDR2 YDEGEE. Trimming took 1 base from V and 6 from J; bases not matched to a gene: 9. The CDR3: CASSLTTTGARNEQFF. DNA for the CDR3: TGTGCCAGCAGCTTGACTACGACAGGGGCCCGCAATGAGCAGTTCTTC.